A single TCR beta chain is shown here with its context. These data originate in a study of blood T cell repertoires in COVID-19. Study at large: Material from acute and convalescent COVID-19 was sourced from the United States, Italy and Spain. The analysed material was cDNA or gDNA that came from T cells, B-cell-depleted T cells, or PBMCs.

In the original analysis: For nucleated cells, counts were estimated from reference gene primer amplification. Produced via immunoSEQ multiplex PCR; TCRdb's table is partial and in-frame only. That table supplies the V and J calls and clone size; D and trimming were determined from the DNA. Of over 200,000 clones in the sample, around 80% were seen once. The CDR3 spans 15 residues. Germline values: CDR1 SGHRS, CDR2 YFSETQ. The V end lost 1 base, the J end lost 5 bases, and 10 bases lay between the germline ends. Enrollment of patients from Seattle took place during active infection, with longitudinal follow-up.

This clonotype originated in a woman older than 75 with COVID-19, enrolled during active disease. The V call is TRBV5-1, the J call TRBJ1-6, with D tentatively TRBD1 (5 bases). Sequencing input: peripheral blood. The chain's CDR3 is CASSLTGPNNSPLHF. In DNA form, the CDR3 reads TGCGCCAGCAGCTTGACAGGACCTAATAATTCACCCCTCCACTTT.